Listed below are T cell receptor beta chains from one sample, sequenced in a study of T-cell reconstitution after alpha-beta-depleted transplantation in children. TCRdb ran MiXCR on the PCR reads and lists one entry per CDR3 protein. The data contain fewer than 1 million distinct CDR3 sequences, around 17% of them seen just once; the ten biggest clones take up roughly 5%. The sample here was PBMCs, mostly from graft donor cells, taken 360 days after TCRalphabeta/CD19-depleted stem cell transplant. The receptors stem from a male patient aged 10 to 17 who had a stem cell transplant for acute lymphoblastic leukemia, so the T cells may come from the graft donor. Each CDR3 is given with its conserved first and last residue. D genes are given only for firm matches. For some rows the clone size is stated as once, few or many, or as a class when expanded; others skip it.

v_gene	len	d_gene	abundance	j_gene	CDR3nt	CDR3aa
TRBV24-1	16	NA	few	TRBJ2-1	TGTGCCACCAGTGATGCCAAGCGGCACCCGAGGAATGAGCAGTTCTTC	CATSDAKRHPRNEQFF
TRBV24-1	18	TRBD2	NA	TRBJ2-1	TGTGCCACCAGTGAACGCGACACTAGCGGGAGTTCATTGGGTGAGCAGTTCTTC	CATSERDTSGSSLGEQFF
TRBV6-5	14	NA	NA	TRBJ2-3	TGTGCCAGCAGTTACTCGGGTCGATCAGATACGCAGTATTTT	CASSYSGRSDTQYF
TRBV12-3/TRBV12-4	16	TRBD1	many	TRBJ2-7	TGTGCCAGCAGGCTAGGGACAGGGCTTCGGTATTACGAGCAGTACTTC	CASRLGTGLRYYEQYF
TRBV6-5	15	NA	few	TRBJ2-5	TGTGCCAGCAGTTACTCGCTACAGGGCCAAGAGACCCAGTACTTC	CASSYSLQGQETQYF
TRBV25-1	13	NA	few	TRBJ2-5	TGTGCCAGCACCGGATGGGGCCACGAGACCCAGTACTTC	CASTGWGHETQYF
TRBV20-1	14	NA	NA	TRBJ1-1	TGCAGTGCTAGACAGGGGAGTTTTGACACTGAAGCTTTCTTT	CSARQGSFDTEAFF
TRBV6-1	14	TRBD1	many	TRBJ1-1	TGTGCCAGCAGCCGACAGGGGGGAAACACTGAAGCTTTCTTT	CASSRQGGNTEAFF
TRBV5-1	15	NA	few	TRBJ2-3	TGCGCCAGCAGCTTGAACAGGGACCTCCCAGATACGCAGTATTTT	CASSLNRDLPDTQYF
TRBV12-3/TRBV12-4	14	TRBD1	NA	TRBJ2-1	TGTGCCAGCAGTTTCAGGGACAGCGCCAATGAGCAGTTCTTC	CASSFRDSANEQFF
TRBV4-1	14	NA	few	TRBJ1-2	TGCGCCAGCAGCCAAGTCAACAGAGACTATGGCTACACCTTC	CASSQVNRDYGYTF
TRBV20-1	14	NA	NA	TRBJ2-1	TGCAGTTTCCCGGCTAGGGGCTCCTACAATGAGCAGTTCTTC	CSFPARGSYNEQFF
TRBV5-6	12	NA	NA	TRBJ1-2	TGTGCCAGCAGCTTGGGGGAGGCCGACCCTACCTTC	CASSLGEADPTF
TRBV5-1	15	TRBD1	many	TRBJ2-1	TGTGCCAGCAGTTTAGACAGGGGATCCTACAATGAGCAGTTCTTC	CASSLDRGSYNEQFF
TRBV4-1	15	NA	NA	TRBJ2-7	TGCGCCAGCAGCCAAGATCCGGACAGCCGCTACGAGCAGTACTTC	CASSQDPDSRYEQYF
TRBV7-3	14	NA	NA	TRBJ2-5	TGTGCCAGCAGCTCCAGCTACGACCAAGAGACCCAGTACTTC	CASSSSYDQETQYF
TRBV7-9	17	TRBD1	few	TRBJ1-2	TGTGCCAGCAGCTTAATTGCGGGACAGGGGGCAGCGGGAGGCTACACCTTC	CASSLIAGQGAAGGYTF
TRBV9	13	NA	few	TRBJ2-2	TGTGCCAGCAGCGTCCTGTTCCTCGGGGAGCTGTTTTTT	CASSVLFLGELFF
TRBV6-1	14	NA	few	TRBJ1-3	TGTGCCAGCAGTCCCGGGGGCAATGGAAACACCATATATTTT	CASSPGGNGNTIYF
TRBV27	14	NA	NA	TRBJ2-2	TGTGCCAGCAGGTGGATAGGACAGACCGGGGAGCTGTTTTTT	CASRWIGQTGELFF
TRBV7-9	14	NA	NA	TRBJ2-7	TGTGCCAGCAGTCCTCAGGGTAACAGGTACGAGCAGTACTTC	CASSPQGNRYEQYF
TRBV29-1	16	TRBD2	few	TRBJ2-2	TGCAGCGTTGAAAGTGAGAGGCTAGCGGGGGCCGGGGAGCTGTTTTTT	CSVESERLAGAGELFF
TRBV7-3	13	NA	NA	TRBJ2-4	TGTGCCAGCAGCTCCTTCCCCAAGGGCATTCAGTACTTC	CASSSFPKGIQYF
TRBV10-2	14	NA	few	TRBJ2-1	TGCGCCAGCAGATGGGTTGGAGGACACAATGAGCAGTTCTTC	CASRWVGGHNEQFF
TRBV7-7	16	TRBD1	few	TRBJ2-3	TGTGCCAGCAGCCTTGGGACAGGAGGCTTCACAGATACGCAGTATTTT	CASSLGTGGFTDTQYF
TRBV7-2	16	TRBD2	many	TRBJ2-4	TGTGCCAGCAGCCTACTAGCGGGTCTAGCCAAAAACATTCAGTACTTC	CASSLLAGLAKNIQYF
TRBV7-9	15	NA	NA	TRBJ1-6	TGTGCCAGCAGGGGCGGGGGTGACCATAATTCACCCCTCCACTTT	CASRGGGDHNSPLHF
TRBV4-1	15	NA	few	TRBJ2-1	TGCGCCAGCAGCCCAAGTAATTCAGGGGACAATGAGCAGTTCTTC	CASSPSNSGDNEQFF
TRBV5-1	16	TRBD1	few	TRBJ2-1	TGCGCCAGCAGCCGGTCCGGGACAGACTTCTACAATGAGCAGTTCTTC	CASSRSGTDFYNEQFF
TRBV6-4	12	NA	NA	TRBJ2-1	TGTGCCAACAGTGACCTAGTTGGTGAGCAGTTCTTC	CANSDLVGEQFF
TRBV20-1	12	NA	many	TRBJ2-7	TGCAGTGCTAGGCGTCCCACCTACGAGCAGTACTTC	CSARRPTYEQYF
TRBV27	14	NA	NA	TRBJ2-7	TGTGCCAGCGGACGTACTCGGGTAAACCACGAGCAGTACTTC	CASGRTRVNHEQYF
TRBV5-1	16	TRBD1	few	TRBJ2-3	TGCGCCAGCAGTCTTCCGGGACAGGGGTTCGGAGATACGCAGTATTTT	CASSLPGQGFGDTQYF
TRBV11-2	14	NA	few	TRBJ2-4	TGTGCCAGCAGCCCACAGGCCCCCCTAAACATTCAGTACTTC	CASSPQAPLNIQYF
TRBV7-2	13	NA	many	TRBJ1-1	TGTGCCAGCGGCACAGGACCGAACACTGAAGCTTTCTTT	CASGTGPNTEAFF
TRBV5-6	14	TRBD2	NA	TRBJ2-1	TGTGCCAGCAGCCCCCGGGGGGATTACAATGAGCAGTTCTTC	CASSPRGDYNEQFF
TRBV5-1	15	NA	NA	TRBJ2-5	TGCGCCAGCAGCTTGACACCAGGAAATTCGGGGACCCAGTACTTC	CASSLTPGNSGTQYF